Below, 27 T cell receptor beta chains from the same sample are listed, as sequenced in a study of T cell repertoires in cytomegalovirus infection. From the reads, TCRdb called clonotypes with MiXCR, one entry per CDR3 protein. The data contain 310,000 or so distinct CDR3 sequences, approximately 25% of them singletons. Their antigen targets remain unknown. This specimen consisted of cultured PBMCs, obtained from culture after CMV antigen stimulation. These receptor sequences come from a human donor in good health (CMV status not recorded). Some clones in this sample may be carry-over from other donors' samples.

V usage is TRBV25-1 and J usage is TRBJ2-5, with 7 nucleotides matching TRBD2. CDR1 MGHDK and CDR2 SYGVNS come from the germline V gene. The CDR3 runs 15 residues. V trimming: 6 bases; J trimming: 4 bases; junction bases outside the gene matches: 11. Here the CDR3 DNA reads TGTGCCAGCAGCTCAGGGAGGGGTTGGAGAGAGACCCAGTACTTC. Protein product: CASSSGRGWRETQYF.

This clonotype has ten or more counts. The V and J genes are TRBV7-2 and TRBJ2-7; D remains unclear. With 5 bases removed from V and 0 bases from J, the gap between germline ends came to 8 bases. This CDR3 region has 13 residues. Germline V gene sequence: CDR1 SGHTA, CDR2 FQGNSA. CDR3 sequence: CASSASPSYEQYV. CDR3 sequence (DNA): TGTGCCAGCAGCGCCTCCCCCTCCTACGAGCAGTACGTC.

This clonotype was counted between two and nine times. The V call is TRBV28, the J call TRBJ2-1; D assignment may be TRBD1 or TRBD2 (5 bases each). The CDR3 is 14 residues long. The germline gives CDR1 MDHEN, CDR2 SYDVKM. V was pared by 6 bases and J by 4 bases, with 13 bases between. The CDR3 bases are TGTGCCAGCAGACCCGGGACCCAGTACAATGAGCAGTTCTTC. This translates into CASRPGTQYNEQFF.

In this sample, this clonotype turned up a few times. The gene calls are TRBV19 and TRBJ1-6; no definite D call. The CDR3 runs to 14 residues. Per the germline V gene, CDR1 is LNHDA and CDR2 is SQIVND (reference sequence). With 7 bases removed from V and 6 bases from J, the gap between germline ends came to 13 bases. The CDR3 DNA sequence: TGTGCCAGTATCGACATTGGCGGTAATTCACCCCTCCACTTT. Translated: CASIDIGGNSPLHF.

This clonotype has only one observation. The chain is built from TRBV11-2 and TRBJ2-3; no reliable D call. The CDR3 extends over 12 amino acids. V was pared by 5 bases and J by 3 bases, with 6 bases between. From germline, CDR1 is SGHAT and CDR2 FQNNGV. The DNA for the CDR3 is TGTGCCAGCAGCCCCGCGACAGATACGCAGTATTTT. Amino acid sequence: CASSPATDTQYF. The full variable domain, with the rest looked up from reference TRBV11-2 and TRBJ2-3, is EAGVAQSPRYKIIEKRQSVAFWCNPISGHATLYWYQQILGQGPKLLIQFQNNGVVDDSQLPKDRFSAERLKGVDSTLKIQPAKLEDSAVYLCASSPATDTQYFGPGTRLTVL.

This chain connects TRBV20-1 to TRBJ2-3, with TRBD2 identical over 14 bases. The CDR3 consists of 15 residues. Losses at the gene ends were 5 bases for V and 2 bases for J; bases not matched to a gene: 3. Germline V CDR1 and CDR2: DFQATT, SNEGSKA (reference sequence). This CDR3 reads CSAGLAGGNTDTQYF. The CDR3 DNA sequence: TGCAGTGCTGGACTAGCGGGGGGAAACACAGATACGCAGTATTTT.

CDR3 DNA sequence: TGTGCGACCGCTCTAGCCCCTACCTACGAGCAGTACTTC. Translated, it gives CATALAPTYEQYF. This chain connects TRBV27 to TRBJ2-7, with a weak D call TRBD2 (5 bases). CDR1 and CDR2 (germline): MNHEY, SMNVEV (reference sequence). The CDR3 totals 13 residues.

The chain uses TRBV19 and TRBJ2-5; 8 bases are shared with TRBD2. The V segment lost 4 bases and the J segment 5 bases; nucleotides outside the gene matches: 9. Germline CDR1 and CDR2: LNHDA and SQIVND (reference sequence). The CDR3 covers 15 residues. Here the CDR3 DNA reads TGTGCCAGTAGTAGTCCCTTAGCGGGATATGAGACCCAGTACTTC. It specifies CASSSPLAGYETQYF.

The rearrangement uses TRBV27 and TRBJ2-5; TRBD1 matches at 8 bases. Germline loops: CDR1 MNHEY, CDR2 SMNVEV (reference sequence). The ends lost 6 bases at V and 2 bases at J; junction bases unmatched: 2. The CDR3 totals 13 residues. CDR3 residues: CASSWDRQETQYF. CDR3 sequence (DNA): TGTGCCAGCAGCTGGGACAGGCAAGAGACCCAGTACTTC.

This clonotype was observed at least ten times. A much larger clone differs by one base, so this may be a read error. V and J are TRBV7-2 and TRBJ1-3; no reliable D call. Looked up from germline, CDR1 is SGHTA and CDR2 is FQGNSA. Trimming removed 0 bases from V and 0 bases from J, with 3 bases in between. The CDR3 is 14 residues long. In DNA, the CDR3 is TGTGCCAGCAGCTTAGCCGACTCTGGAAACACCATATATTTT. Translation: CASSLADSGNTIYF. Complete variable domain (other parts from reference TRBV7-2 and TRBJ1-3): GAGVSQSPSNKVTEKGKDVELRCDPISGHTALYWYRQSLGQGLEFLIYFQGNSAPDKSGLPSDRFSAERTGGSVSTLTIQRTQQEDSAVYLCASSLADSGNTIYFGEGSWLTVV.

This clonotype was recorded at least ten times. The gene calls are TRBV7-2 and TRBJ2-3, with TRBD2 as a possible D gene (6 bases). Deletions cut 4 bases from V and 4 bases from J, with 12 bases between. Germline lookup yields CDR1 SGHTA and CDR2 FQGNSA. The CDR3 runs 14 residues. The CDR3 loop is CASSYNGSPDTQYF. CDR3 nucleotides: TGTGCCAGCAGCTATAACGGGAGCCCAGATACGCAGTATTTT.

This clonotype was counted ten times or more. This sequence joins TRBV7-2 and TRBJ1-3; D remains unclear. In germline, CDR1 is SGHTA, CDR2 FQGNSA. The V and J ends lost 5 bases and 3 bases respectively, with 11 bases between them. The CDR3 has 14 amino acids. The CDR3 coding sequence is TGTGCCAGCAGCGTTTCGGGGAGTGGAAACACCATATATTTT. This gives the protein CASSVSGSGNTIYF.

This clonotype occurred a few times. The V and J genes are TRBV19 and TRBJ2-1; 7 bases agree with TRBD2. This CDR3 spans 16 amino acids. Germline CDR1 and CDR2: LNHDA and SQIVND (reference sequence). The V and J ends lost 6 bases and 4 bases, in that order; junction bases with no gene match: 12. This CDR3 reads CASRAAEAGSYNEQFF. The CDR3 DNA follows: TGTGCCAGTAGAGCCGCAGAAGCGGGGTCTTACAATGAGCAGTTCTTC.

This clonotype was counted a few times. The chain uses TRBV2 and TRBJ1-1, with D perhaps matching TRBD1 (6 bases). Germline V gene data show CDR1 as SNHLY and CDR2 as FYNNEI. The CDR3 is 15 amino acids. V lost 2 bases and J 2 bases, leaving 12 bases between the germline ends. The CDR3 DNA reads TGTGCCAGCAGTGAATTTGACAGGACTAACACTGAAGCTTTCTTT. It yields the protein CASSEFDRTNTEAFF.

This clonotype was observed a few times. V usage is TRBV10-3 and J usage is TRBJ2-2, with D tentatively TRBD2 (6 bases). This CDR3 is built from 13 residues. Germline CDR1 and CDR2: ENHRY and SYGVKD. V was cut by 8 bases and J by 1 base, with 8 bases left in between. CDR3 DNA: TGTGCCATCTGGCGGGAGAACACCGGGGAGCTGTTTTTT. Protein: CAIWRENTGELFF.

Only a few counts were recorded for this clonotype. The genes are TRBV6-5 and TRBJ2-5, with D perhaps being TRBD1 or TRBD2 (5 bases each). Between the trimmed V and J ends, which lost 2 bases and 1 base, there was a span of 11 bases. The CDR3 runs 15 residues. Germline V gene lookup returns CDR1 MNHEY and CDR2 SVGAGI. The CDR3 nucleotides read TGTGCCAGCAGTTACGAGGGGATGCCCCAAGAGACCCAGTACTTC. It specifies CASSYEGMPQETQYF.

This clonotype has just a few counts. The chain carries TRBV27 and TRBJ2-2, with unresolved D. V was clipped by 0 bases and J by 6 bases, with 11 bases between them. Per germline, CDR1 MNHEY and CDR2 SMNVEV (reference sequence). The CDR3 spans 15 residues. DNA of the CDR3: TGTGCCAGCAGTTTATCGTGGATTGGCGCCGGGGAGCTGTTTTTT. It codes for CASSLSWIGAGELFF.

The genes are TRBV19 and TRBJ2-7; D might be TRBD2 (5 bases). In germline, CDR1 is LNHDA, CDR2 SQIVND (reference sequence). Trimming cost V 5 bases and J 2 bases, with 10 bases left between them. This CDR3 has 13 residues. The CDR3 bases are TGTGCCAGTAGTCCCGGGAAGGCCTACGAGCAGTACTTC. This gives the protein CASSPGKAYEQYF.

The chain is built from TRBV5-4 and TRBJ2-1; 15 bases map to TRBD2. With V trimmed by 4 bases and J by 8 bases, 10 bases remained unmatched. CDR1 is SGHNT, CDR2 YYREEE, per germline (reference sequence). This CDR3 has 17 residues. CDR3: CASSAGGTSGRYYEQFF. The CDR3 nucleotides read TGTGCCAGCAGCGCAGGGGGGACTAGCGGGAGGTACTATGAGCAGTTCTTC. Using reference TRBV5-4 and TRBJ2-1 for the parts outside the CDR3, the full variable domain is ETGVTQSPTHLIKTRGQQVTLRCSSQSGHNTVSWYQQALGQGPQFIFQYYREEENGRGNFPPRFSGLQFPNYSSELNVNALELDDSALYLCASSAGGTSGRYYEQFFGPGTRLTVL.

The sample holds many counts of this clonotype. The genes are TRBV7-2 and TRBJ2-2, with D tentatively TRBD1 or TRBD2 (5 bases each). Germline CDR1 is SGHTA and CDR2 is FQGNSA. The germline V and J ends were trimmed by 6 bases and 3 bases, with 23 bases remaining between them. CDR3 size: 18 residues. This CDR3 reads CASSLFPTGRGDTGELFF. The CDR3 nucleotides read TGTGCCAGCAGTTTATTCCCCACCGGCCGGGGCGACACCGGGGAGCTGTTTTTT.

The chain carries TRBV20-1 and TRBJ2-5; D gene uncertain. This CDR3 has 15 amino acids. The germline CDR1 and CDR2 sequences are DFQATT and SNEGSKA (reference sequence). Trimming left V 5 bases short and J 4 bases short, with 20 bases between. This chain's CDR3 is CSAPTGLYPPETQYF. CDR3 DNA: TGCAGTGCTCCGACCGGCCTCTATCCCCCAGAGACCCAGTACTTC.

The chain carries TRBV11-2 and TRBJ2-2, with D perhaps TRBD2 (6 bases). Germline CDR1 is SGHAT and CDR2 is FQNNGV. Trimming pared 6 bases from V and 5 bases from J, leaving 13 bases between. The CDR3 has 14 residues. CDR3 nucleotide sequence: TGTGCCAGCAGTAAGACTAGTAGAACCGGGGAGCTGTTTTTT. Amino acid sequence: CASSKTSRTGELFF.

The chain links TRBV7-9 to TRBJ2-3; D gene uncertain. The germline V gene has CDR1 SEHNR and CDR2 FQNEAQ (reference sequence). The CDR3 is 13 residues long. The V and J ends lost 7 bases and 2 bases respectively, with 10 bases between them. The CDR3 region has the DNA TGTGCCAGCATTATGGCCAACACAGATACGCAGTATTTT. Residues: CASIMANTDTQYF.

This clonotype was counted only a few times. The V and J genes are TRBV19 and TRBJ1-1; D might be TRBD1 (6 bases). The CDR3 length is 15 residues. V lost 3 bases to trimming and J lost 1 base, with 12 bases between them. CDR1 and CDR2 from the germline V gene are LNHDA and SQIVND (reference sequence). CDR3 protein: CASSMGTTANTEAFF. The CDR3 DNA follows: TGTGCCAGTAGTATGGGGACAACGGCGAACACTGAAGCTTTCTTT. Variable domain in full (rest from reference TRBV19 and TRBJ1-1): DGGITQSPKYLFRKEGQNVTLSCEQNLNHDAMYWYRQDPGQGLRLIYYSQIVNDFQKGDIAEGYSVSREKKESFPLTVTSAQKNPTAFYLCASSMGTTANTEAFFGQGTRLTVV.

At least ten counts were recorded for this clonotype. The rearrangement links TRBV12-3 or TRBV12-4 to TRBJ1-1; 7 bases align to TRBD1. Trimming cost V 7 bases and J 1 base; bases outside gene matches: 9. The CDR3 runs to 15 residues. The CDR3 here is CASTRAGGWNTEAFF. In nucleotides, the CDR3 is TGTGCCAGCACCAGAGCAGGGGGTTGGAACACTGAAGCTTTCTTT.

This clonotype was observed at least ten times. This chain connects TRBV10-3 to TRBJ2-1; no firm D call. V was cut by 5 bases and J by 4 bases, with 12 bases left in between. In germline, CDR1 is ENHRY, CDR2 SYGVKD. The CDR3 is 14 residues long. The CDR3 here is CAISPDPNYNEQFF. The DNA for the CDR3 is TGTGCCATCAGTCCGGACCCAAATTACAATGAGCAGTTCTTC.

The chain employs TRBV28 and TRBJ2-7; 7 bases map to TRBD2. The CDR3 runs 16 residues. Germline loops: CDR1 MDHEN, CDR2 SYDVKM. With V trimmed by 8 bases and J by 0 bases, 13 bases remained unmatched. DNA of the CDR3: TGTGCCAGCGCCCTCGAGCTTAGCGGGCGCTCCTACGAGCAGTACTTC. Encoded protein: CASALELSGRSYEQYF.